This T cell receptor (beta chain) comes out of a study of shared clonotypes between healthy human individuals (dated by TCRdb to 2020 to 2021). Looking at the study overall: Two women and three men aged 18 to 49 years were included in the cohort. To increase sequencing depth and limit assay-specific biases, TCR repertoire library preparation and sequencing were carried out by different laboratories using diverse techniques. For each donor, CD4 naive and CD4 memory were each run on three plates, CD8 naive on two plates, and CD8 memory on one plate. Each donor's leukapheresis produced roughly between roughly 0.85 and 10 billion PBMCs. To estimate repertoire size and how much clonotype sharing occurs between individuals, the study deeply sequenced the blood TCR repertoires of roughly 5 healthy adults.

Comment on this clone: It has no known antigen specificity. Base-call qualities are not available, and no considerably larger clone is one nucleotide away.

Points the paper makes about the study in general: Based on pairwise subsampling, the degree of clonotype sharing among donors was expected to be affected by sequencing depth. Sampling was restricted to blood, and TCR repertoires in tissues likely differ from the TCR repertoires found in blood. The small number of donors limited the genetic and exposure-history diversity represented. Even with the large sequencing depth, rarefaction of the sorted-subset datasets indicated that sequencing was incomplete. Compared with non-shared clonotypes, clonotypes shared by all four sorted-subset donors had higher generation probabilities. Naive subsets generally had larger estimated clonotype richness than memory subsets did. Across four donors, 4.5% to 6.5% of naive CD4, approximately 3.6% of naive CD8, about 2.3% of memory CD4, and approximately 0.42% of memory CD8 clonotypes were shared.

The donors were healthy, HIV-negative adults with no recently reported acute infections or vaccinations. Only Caucasian adults living in Nashville, Tennessee, USA were represented among the donors. Magnetic negative selection was used to enrich CD4+ T cells, after which naive cells were positively selected on CD45RA and the negative fraction became the memory subset. After blood collection by leukapheresis, PBMCs were isolated using Ficoll-Histopaque density gradient centrifugation and then cryopreserved in the vapor phase of liquid nitrogen. Purity and quantity of every magnetically sorted T cell population were checked by analytical flow cytometry. Genomic DNA was isolated from each sorted fraction and quantified by UV absorbance on a Nanodrop 2000c. Using the deep immunoSEQ assay, TCR CDR3 regions were amplified from genomic DNA by multiplex PCR. Extracted genomic DNA from each cell subset was distributed evenly across all wells of several immunoSEQ 96-well plates, and each plate was treated as a replicate. Each replicate PCR for sorted subsets received about 220 ng genomic DNA, equal to around 32,000 T cell genomes. The purified libraries were quantified using a Qubit 3.0 fluorometer, sized with a Bioanalyzer 2100, and then quantified again using the KAPA Library Quantification kit. Every immunoSEQ 96-well plate was sequenced on a dedicated single-read 150-cycle Illumina NextSeq 550 flow cell. The study's processing was this. Because only junctional sequences without quality scores were contained in the immunoSEQ output, filtering matching that applied to full-length reads could not be performed. To assign V/J genes and CDR3, sequences were annotated using PyIR, a Python wrapper for IgBLAST v1.9, with IMGT germline references. Reads were removed for weak V/J assignments (E-value above 1e-6), missing CDR3, stop codons, out-of-frame junctions, or ambiguous translated residues. V3J clonotypes were defined by identical inferred V gene, J gene, and CDR3 amino acid sequence. Percentage overlap between repertoires was calculated by dividing the number of shared unique clonotypes by the size of the smaller repertoire. RTK rarefaction, the Chao1 estimator, and Recon v2.1 estimates of unobserved clonotypes were used to assess repertoire richness. Generation probabilities were computed with OLGA for all TCRbeta clonotypes obtained by the gDNA method from a few donors. Entries here come from immuneACCESS through TCRdb and include only in-frame sequences with V and J called. Some clones fail to appear in such tables; in the studies checked, an unresolved V gene covers under half of the shortfall, and the cause of the remainder is unknown. V and J calls and clone size are as listed in that table; D and trimming were resolved from the DNA. The sample records approximately 2.5 million clones, roughly 93% of which are singletons. The top ten hold roughly 0.39% of the sample.

Looking up the germline V gene yields CDR1 MDHEN and CDR2 SYDVKM. Its CDR3 holds 15 amino acids, cysteine through phenylalanine. The only DNA kept is the CDR3, 45 bases in frame from the first base. V is reduced by 6 bases and J by 6 bases, leaving a spacing of 20 bases between them. This sequence originates from a young man in good health. Some clones in this sample may be carry-over from other donors' samples. Source material: naive CD4+ T cells from PBMCs. Read against the paper, the sample's cell subset or site label means: CD45RA+ positively selected. The sequence joins TRBV28 to TRBJ1-2, and TRBD1 may be the D gene, going by 5 matching bases. The DNA sequence reads TGTGCCAGCAGACCCCCAGTCAGGGCAGGCAATGGCTACACCTTC. This gives the protein CASRPPVRAGNGYTF.